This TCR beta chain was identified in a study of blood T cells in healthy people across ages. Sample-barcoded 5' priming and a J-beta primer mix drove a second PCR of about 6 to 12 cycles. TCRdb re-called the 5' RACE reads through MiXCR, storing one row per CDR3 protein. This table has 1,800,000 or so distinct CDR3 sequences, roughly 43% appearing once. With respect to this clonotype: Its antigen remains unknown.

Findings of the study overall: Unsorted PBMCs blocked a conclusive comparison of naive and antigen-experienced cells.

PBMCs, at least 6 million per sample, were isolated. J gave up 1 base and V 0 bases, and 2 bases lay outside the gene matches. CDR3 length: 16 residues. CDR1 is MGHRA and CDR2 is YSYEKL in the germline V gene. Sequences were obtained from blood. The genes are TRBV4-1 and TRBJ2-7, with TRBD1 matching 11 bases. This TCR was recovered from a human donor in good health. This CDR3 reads CASSQDGQGASYEQYF. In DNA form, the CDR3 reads TGCGCCAGCAGCCAAGATGGACAGGGGGCGTCCTACGAGCAGTACTTC.